The clone carrying this T cell receptor (beta chain) was seen just once. The trim removed 5 bases at V and 5 bases at J, leaving 8 bases unmatched. Germline assignment: CDR1 SQVTM and CDR2 ANQGSEA. The CDR3 is 14 residues long. This sample is part of a study of blood T cell repertoires in COVID-19. Study-wide background: T cells, B-cell-depleted T cells, or PBMCs supplied cDNA or gDNA.

Sequencing was performed with immunoSEQ multiplex PCR; in TCRdb, only in-frame clones are kept and a portion is missing. The data contain roughly 200,000 clones, approximately 80% of them singletons. The Seattle site enrolled patients during active infection and followed them longitudinally. The sequencing sample was made of peripheral blood. This receptor was obtained from a woman aged 40 to 49 with COVID-19, enrolled during active disease. This chain links TRBV29-1 with TRBJ1-4; 7 bases match TRBD1. CDR3 in DNA: TGCAGCGTTATAAATGCGGGACAGAATGAAAAACTGTTTTTT. This translates into CSVINAGQNEKLFF.